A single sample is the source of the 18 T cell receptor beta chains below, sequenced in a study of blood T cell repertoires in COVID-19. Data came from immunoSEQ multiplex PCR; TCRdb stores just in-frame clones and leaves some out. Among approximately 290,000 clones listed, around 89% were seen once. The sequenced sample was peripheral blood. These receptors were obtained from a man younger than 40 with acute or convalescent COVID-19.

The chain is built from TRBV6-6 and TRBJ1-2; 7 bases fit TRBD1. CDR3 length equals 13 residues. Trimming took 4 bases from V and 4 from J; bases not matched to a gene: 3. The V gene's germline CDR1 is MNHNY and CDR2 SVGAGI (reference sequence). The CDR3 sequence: CASSSGQRYGYTF. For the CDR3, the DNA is TGTGCCAGCAGTTCGGGACAGCGCTATGGCTACACCTTC.

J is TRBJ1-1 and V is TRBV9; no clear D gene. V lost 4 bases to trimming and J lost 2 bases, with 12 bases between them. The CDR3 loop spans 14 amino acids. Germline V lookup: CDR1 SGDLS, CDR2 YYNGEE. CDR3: CASSPRTYNTEAFF. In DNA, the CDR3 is TGTGCCAGCAGCCCCCGGACTTACAACACTGAAGCTTTCTTT.

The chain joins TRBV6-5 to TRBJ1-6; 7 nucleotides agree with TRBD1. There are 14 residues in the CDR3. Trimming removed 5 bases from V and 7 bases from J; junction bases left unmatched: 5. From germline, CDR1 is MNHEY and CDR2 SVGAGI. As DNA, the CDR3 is TGTGCCAGCAGTAAGGGACAGATAAATTCACCCCTCCACTTT. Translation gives CASSKGQINSPLHF.

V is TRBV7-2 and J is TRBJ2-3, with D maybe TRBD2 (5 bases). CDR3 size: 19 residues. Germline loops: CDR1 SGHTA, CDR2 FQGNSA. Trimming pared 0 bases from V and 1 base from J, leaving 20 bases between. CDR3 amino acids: CASSLAIFTGIGGTDTQYF. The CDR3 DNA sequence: TGTGCCAGCAGCTTAGCGATCTTCACGGGGATCGGGGGCACAGATACGCAGTATTTT.

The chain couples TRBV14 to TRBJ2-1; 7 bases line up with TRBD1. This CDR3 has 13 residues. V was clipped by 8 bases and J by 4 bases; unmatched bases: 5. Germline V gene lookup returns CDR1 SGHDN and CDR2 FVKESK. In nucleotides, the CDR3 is TGTGCCAGCGGGGGACAGTCTTACAATGAGCAGTTCTTC. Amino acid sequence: CASGGQSYNEQFF.

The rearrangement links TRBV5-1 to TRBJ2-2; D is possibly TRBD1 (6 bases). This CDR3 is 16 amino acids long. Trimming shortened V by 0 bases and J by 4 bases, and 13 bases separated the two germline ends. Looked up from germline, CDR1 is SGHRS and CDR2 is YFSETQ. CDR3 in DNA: TGCGCCAGCAGCTTGGAACCCACGACAGGCACCGGGGAGCTGTTTTTT. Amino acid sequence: CASSLEPTTGTGELFF.

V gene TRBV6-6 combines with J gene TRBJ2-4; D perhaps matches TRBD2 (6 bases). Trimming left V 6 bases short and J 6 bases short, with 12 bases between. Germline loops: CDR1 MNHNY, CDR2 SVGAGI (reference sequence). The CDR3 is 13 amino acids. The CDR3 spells CASSRGDLNIQYF. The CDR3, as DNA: TGTGCCAGCAGCCGCGGGGACCTAAACATTCAGTACTTC.

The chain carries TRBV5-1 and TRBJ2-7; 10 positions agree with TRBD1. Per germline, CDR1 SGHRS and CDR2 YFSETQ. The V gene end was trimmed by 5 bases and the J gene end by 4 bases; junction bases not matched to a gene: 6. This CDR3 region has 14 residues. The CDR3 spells CASSSPGQGYEQYF. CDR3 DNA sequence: TGCGCCAGCAGTTCGCCGGGACAGGGGTACGAGCAGTACTTC.

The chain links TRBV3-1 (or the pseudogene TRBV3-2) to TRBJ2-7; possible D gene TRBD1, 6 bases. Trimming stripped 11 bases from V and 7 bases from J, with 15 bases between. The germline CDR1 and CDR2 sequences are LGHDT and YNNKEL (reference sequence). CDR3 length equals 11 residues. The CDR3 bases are TGTGCCGCCGAGGGGGTTCGAGAGCAGTACTTC. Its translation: CAAEGVREQYF.

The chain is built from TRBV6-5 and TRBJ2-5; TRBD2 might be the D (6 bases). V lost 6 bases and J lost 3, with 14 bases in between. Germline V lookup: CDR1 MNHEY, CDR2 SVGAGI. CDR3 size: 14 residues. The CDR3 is CASSAGRGKETQYF. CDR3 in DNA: TGTGCCAGCAGCGCAGGCCGGGGGAAAGAGACCCAGTACTTC.

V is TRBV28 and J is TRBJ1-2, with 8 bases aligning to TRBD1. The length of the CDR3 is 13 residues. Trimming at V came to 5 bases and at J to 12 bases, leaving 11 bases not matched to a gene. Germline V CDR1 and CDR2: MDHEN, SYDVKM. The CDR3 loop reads CASSPPWTGQNTF. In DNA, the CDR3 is TGTGCCAGCAGTCCTCCGTGGACAGGGCAGAACACCTTC.

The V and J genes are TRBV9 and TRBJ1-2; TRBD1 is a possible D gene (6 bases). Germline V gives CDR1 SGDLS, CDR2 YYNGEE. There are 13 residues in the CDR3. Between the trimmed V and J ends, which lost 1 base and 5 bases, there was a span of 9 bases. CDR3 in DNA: TGTGCCAGCAGCGTAAATCAGGGGTATGGCTACACCTTC. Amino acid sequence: CASSVNQGYGYTF.

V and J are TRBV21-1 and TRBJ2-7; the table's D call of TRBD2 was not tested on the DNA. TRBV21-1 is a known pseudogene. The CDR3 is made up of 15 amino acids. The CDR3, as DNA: TGTGCCAGCAGCAAAGGGAGGAGGGGCATCTACGAGCAGTACTTC. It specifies CASSKGRRGIYEQYF.

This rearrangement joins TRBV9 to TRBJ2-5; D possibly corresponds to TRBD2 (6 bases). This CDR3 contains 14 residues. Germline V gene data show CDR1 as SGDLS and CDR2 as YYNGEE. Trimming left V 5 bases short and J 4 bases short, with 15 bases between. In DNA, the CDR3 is TGTGCCAGCAGGGATCGCCCGCGGGGAGAGACCCAGTACTTC. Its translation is CASRDRPRGETQYF.

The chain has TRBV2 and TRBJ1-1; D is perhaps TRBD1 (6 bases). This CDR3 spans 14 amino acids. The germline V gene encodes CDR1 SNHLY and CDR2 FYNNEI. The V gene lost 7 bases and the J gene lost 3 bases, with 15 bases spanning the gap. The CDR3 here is CASNGGQRDTEAFF. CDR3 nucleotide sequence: TGTGCCAGCAACGGGGGGCAGAGGGACACTGAAGCTTTCTTT.

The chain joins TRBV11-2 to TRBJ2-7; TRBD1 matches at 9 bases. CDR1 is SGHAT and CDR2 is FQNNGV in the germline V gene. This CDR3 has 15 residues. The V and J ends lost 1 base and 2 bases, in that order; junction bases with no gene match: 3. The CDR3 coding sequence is TGTGCCAGCAGCTTAGTAGACAGGGGGACCTACGAGCAGTACTTC. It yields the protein CASSLVDRGTYEQYF.

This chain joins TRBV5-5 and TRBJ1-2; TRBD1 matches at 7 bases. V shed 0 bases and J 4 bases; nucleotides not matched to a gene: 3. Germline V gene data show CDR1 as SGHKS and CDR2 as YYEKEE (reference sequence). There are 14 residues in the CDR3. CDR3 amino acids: CASSLGTGIYGYTF. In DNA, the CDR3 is TGTGCCAGCAGCTTGGGGACAGGAATCTATGGCTACACCTTC.

CDR3 region: CASSPPAGETLVQYF. The DNA of the CDR3 is TGTGCCAGTAGTCCCCCGGCGGGGGAAACTTTGGTGCAGTACTTC. The chain joins TRBV19 to TRBJ2-7; 7 bases fit TRBD2. The CDR3 totals 15 residues. Germline-derived CDR1 and CDR2 are LNHDA and SQIVND (reference sequence). V gave up 5 bases and J gave up 9 bases; unmatched junction bases: 16. Together with reference TRBV19 and TRBJ2-7, the CDR3 gives the full variable domain: DGGITQSPKYLFRKEGQNVTLSCEQNLNHDAMYWYRQDPGQGLRLIYYSQIVNDFQKGDIAEGYSVSREKKESFPLTVTSAQKNPTAFYLCASSPPAGETLVQYFGPGTRLTVT.